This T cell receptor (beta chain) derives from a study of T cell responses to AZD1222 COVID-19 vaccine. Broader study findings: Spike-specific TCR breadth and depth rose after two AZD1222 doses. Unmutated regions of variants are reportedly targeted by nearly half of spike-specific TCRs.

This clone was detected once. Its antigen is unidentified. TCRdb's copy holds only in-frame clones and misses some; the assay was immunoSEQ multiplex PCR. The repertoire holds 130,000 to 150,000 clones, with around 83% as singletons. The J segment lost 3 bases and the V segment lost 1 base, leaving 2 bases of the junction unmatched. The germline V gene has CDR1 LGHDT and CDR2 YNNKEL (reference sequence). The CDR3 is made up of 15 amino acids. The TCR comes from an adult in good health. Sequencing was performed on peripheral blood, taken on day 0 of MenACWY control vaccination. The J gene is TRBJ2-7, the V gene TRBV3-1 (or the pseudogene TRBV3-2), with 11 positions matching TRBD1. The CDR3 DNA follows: TGTGCCAGCAGCCAAGCCGGGACAGGGGGCTACGAGCAGTACTTC. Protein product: CASSQAGTGGYEQYF.